This TCR beta chain was captured in a study of cytomegalovirus exposure and HLA in healthy donors. About the research overall: Some 180 million T cells yielded over 90 million unique TCR beta sequences in earlier analysis. Among the approximately 370 donors who were genotyped, 81% fell in the genetic ancestry cluster that is associated with self-reported Caucasian donors.

Germline values: CDR1 SGHRS, CDR2 YFSETQ. Losses at the gene ends were 3 bases for V and 8 bases for J; bases not matched to a gene: 6. The CDR3 runs to 14 residues. Study-level results: Previously analyzed data showed that most TCR beta V segments were productive at a frequency of about 87% or about 30%.

Concerning this clone: Antigen unknown.

The PCR ran on 60 Vbeta and 13 Jbeta primers. Profiling relied on immunoSEQ multiplex PCR, and the TCRdb table lists in-frame clones only, not all of them. The table records over 20,000 clones, roughly 70% of them present only once. The rearrangement joins TRBV5-1 to TRBJ1-4; TRBD1 aligns across 8 bases. Specimen: PBMCs. This clonotype was obtained from a woman aged 45-65 years in good health and CMV-seronegative. In DNA, the CDR3 is TGCGCCAGCAGCTCAGGACAGGGCGGGGAAAAACTGTTTTTT. Translated: CASSSGQGGEKLFF.